The source of this T cell receptor (beta chain) is a study of tumor-infiltrating lymphocytes in primary liver carcinoma. Blood RNA came from unsorted whole blood; germline DNA was also extracted. Synthesis of TCR beta cDNA was carried out from about 500 ng total RNA with a constant-region primer. Construction of TCR beta libraries relied on three successive nested multiplex PCR rounds employing slightly modified ARM-PCR. TCRdb analysed the multiplex PCR reads with MiXCR anew, one entry per CDR3 protein. The top ten clones hold about 6.3% of a sample with fewer than 350,000 distinct CDR3 sequences, around 60% of them seen once. The TCR sequence derives from a man aged 40-49 years with primary liver carcinoma and hepatitis B virus infection. Sequencing input: peripheral blood.

As DNA, the CDR3 is TGTGCCAGGAGCCCGGGGCTAAACCAAGAGACCCAGTACTTC. Amino acid sequence: CARSPGLNQETQYF. This chain joins TRBV11-2 and TRBJ2-5; either TRBD1 or TRBD2 may fit D (5 bases each). V gave up 9 bases and J gave up 0 bases, with 14 bases separating them. CDR1 and CDR2 (germline): SGHAT, FQNNGV. The CDR3 is 14 amino acids.